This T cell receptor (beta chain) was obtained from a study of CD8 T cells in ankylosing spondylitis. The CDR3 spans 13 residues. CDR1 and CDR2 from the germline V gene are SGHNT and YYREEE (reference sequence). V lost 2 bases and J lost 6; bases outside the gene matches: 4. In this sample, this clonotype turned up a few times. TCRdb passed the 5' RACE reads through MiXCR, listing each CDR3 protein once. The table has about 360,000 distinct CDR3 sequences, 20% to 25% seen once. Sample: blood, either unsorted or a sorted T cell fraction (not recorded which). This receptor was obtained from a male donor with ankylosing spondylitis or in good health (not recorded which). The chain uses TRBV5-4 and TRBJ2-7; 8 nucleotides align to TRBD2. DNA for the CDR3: TGTGCCAGCAGCTTTTTAGCGGGGACCGAGCAGTACTTC. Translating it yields CASSFLAGTEQYF.